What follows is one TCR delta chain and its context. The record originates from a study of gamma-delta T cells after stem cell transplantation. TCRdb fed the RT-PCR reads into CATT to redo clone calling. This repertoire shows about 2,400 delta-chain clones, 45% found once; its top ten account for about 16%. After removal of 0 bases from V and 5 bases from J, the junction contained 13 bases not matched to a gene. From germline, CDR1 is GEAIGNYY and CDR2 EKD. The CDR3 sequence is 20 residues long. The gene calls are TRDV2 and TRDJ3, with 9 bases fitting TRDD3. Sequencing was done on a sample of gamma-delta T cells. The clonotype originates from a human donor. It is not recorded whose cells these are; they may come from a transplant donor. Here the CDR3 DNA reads TGTGCCTGTGACACCGTGGCAGGGGATACGCGCATCCGGGACACCCGACAGATGTTTTTC. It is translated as CACDTVAGDTRIRDTRQMFF.